This is a list of T cell receptor beta chains from one sample in a study of blood T cell repertoires in COVID-19. Here immunoSEQ multiplex PCR was the method, and the copy in TCRdb shows in-frame clones only, minus some. The table includes fewer than 300,000 clones, 88% detected once. The sample was peripheral blood. The origin of the receptors is a man younger than 30 with active or convalescent COVID-19. Each CDR3 is given with its conserved first and last residue. A D gene is named only where the DNA matches it firmly. Size tells how often a clone was seen (once, few, many) or the class of an expanded clone, and some rows leave it out.

CASSLGESREQYF	TGTGCCAGCAGCTTAGGGGAGTCCCGGGAGCAGTACTTC	NA	13	NA	TRBV13	TRBJ2-7
CASSFVAVEQYF	TGTGCCAGCAGCTTTGTAGCTGTCGAGCAGTACTTC	NA	12	NA	TRBV5-6	TRBJ2-7
CASSAGQGVEAFF	TGTGCCAGCAGCGCGGGACAGGGAGTTGAAGCTTTCTTT	TRBD1	13	NA	TRBV7-8	TRBJ1-1
CASKTGGGEQYF	TGTGCCAGCAAGACAGGGGGCGGGGAGCAGTACTTC	TRBD1	12	NA	TRBV6-5	TRBJ2-7
CAIQDRLSYEQYF	TGTGCCATCCAAGACAGGTTATCCTACGAGCAGTACTTC	NA	13	NA	TRBV11-2	TRBJ2-7
CASSYMSGQGAVSQPQHF	TGTGCCAGCAGTTACATGTCGGGGCAGGGGGCCGTCAGTCAGCCCCAGCATTTT	TRBD1	18	NA	TRBV6-2/TRBV6-3	TRBJ1-5
CASDGWGPTGELFF	TGTGCCAGCGACGGTTGGGGGCCAACCGGGGAGCTGTTTTTT	NA	14	NA	TRBV7-9	TRBJ2-2
CASIAPHGRGYNEKLFF	TGTGCCAGCATCGCCCCCCACGGCAGGGGCTATAATGAAAAACTGTTTTTT	NA	17	NA	TRBV28	TRBJ1-4
CANLGQAGNMQQYF	TGTGCCAACCTGGGACAGGCAGGGAATATGCAGCAGTACTTC	TRBD1	14	NA	TRBV7-6	TRBJ2-7
CASSLAGTNYGYTF	TGTGCCAGCAGCTTGGCCGGGACAAACTATGGCTACACCTTC	NA	14	NA	TRBV5-4	TRBJ1-2
CASSRGNQPQHF	TGTGCCAGTAGCAGGGGCAATCAGCCCCAGCATTTT	NA	12	NA	TRBV19	TRBJ1-5
CASSLTGGIGANVLTF	TGTGCCAGCAGTTTGACAGGGGGGATTGGGGCCAACGTCCTGACTTTC	TRBD1	16	NA	TRBV6-6	TRBJ2-6
CATRSSGTDTQYF	TGTGCCACCAGGTCCTCCGGCACAGATACGCAGTATTTT	NA	13	NA	TRBV24-1	TRBJ2-3
CASSSPGQGGYEQYF	TGTGCCAGCAGCTCACCGGGACAGGGGGGCTACGAGCAGTACTTC	TRBD1	15	NA	TRBV7-9	TRBJ2-7
CASSLGEDSNQPQHF	TGCGCCAGCAGCCTGGGGGAGGATAGCAATCAGCCCCAGCATTTT	NA	15	NA	TRBV5-1	TRBJ1-5
CASRSGRGPMEPQHF	TGTGCCAGCAGATCGGGCAGGGGGCCGATGGAGCCCCAGCATTTT	TRBD1	15	once	TRBV5-5	TRBJ1-5
CASSQTGSDNYGYTF	TGTGCCAGCAGCCAGACAGGTTCTGATAACTATGGCTACACCTTC	NA	15	NA	TRBV3-1/TRBV3-2	TRBJ1-2
CASSPGYTYEQYF	TGTGCCAGCAGTCCGGGGTACACCTACGAGCAGTACTTC	NA	13	NA	TRBV12-3/TRBV12-4	TRBJ2-7
CASSRQRIQVSGAFF	TGTGCCAGCAGCCGTCAACGAATACAGGTTTCCGGAGCTTTCTTT	NA	15	NA	TRBV7-8	TRBJ1-1
CASSLDPTEADGANVLTF	TGTGCCAGCAGCCTCGACCCGACAGAGGCCGATGGGGCCAACGTCCTGACTTTC	NA	18	once	TRBV9	TRBJ2-6
CASSYDGTANSYEQYF	TGTGCCAGCAGTTATGATGGGACAGCGAATTCCTACGAGCAGTACTTC	TRBD1	16	NA	TRBV6-5	TRBJ2-7
CASSDLAGIYEQYF	TGCGCCAGCAGCGATCTGGCGGGGATATACGAGCAGTACTTC	NA	14	many	TRBV5-1	TRBJ2-7
CASYDAGSSNQPQHF	TGTGCCAGTTATGATGCGGGTTCCAGCAATCAGCCCCAGCATTTT	NA	15	NA	TRBV19	TRBJ1-5
CASSSGQGNTIYF	TGTGCCAGCAGCTCAGGACAAGGAAACACCATATATTTT	NA	13	NA	TRBV9	TRBJ1-3
CASSLATNYGYTF	TGCGCCAGCAGCTTAGCCACGAACTATGGCTACACCTTC	NA	13	NA	TRBV5-1	TRBJ1-2
CASSELQGATDTQYF	TGTGCCAGCAGTGAATTACAGGGGGCAACAGATACGCAGTATTTT	TRBD1	15	NA	TRBV2	TRBJ2-3
CASSFVQGARGYTF	TGTGCCAGCAGTTTTGTCCAGGGGGCTCGTGGCTACACCTTC	TRBD1	14	NA	TRBV27	TRBJ1-2
CASSQEHLAGETQYF	TGTGCCAGCAGCCAAGAGCATCTAGCGGGTGAGACCCAGTACTTC	TRBD2	15	once	TRBV4-2	TRBJ2-5
CASSLDNSPLHF	TGTGCCAGCAGCCTCGATAATTCACCCCTCCACTTT	NA	12	NA	TRBV5-6	TRBJ1-6
CSVEVPWDRIFQETQYF	TGCAGCGTTGAAGTGCCATGGGACAGGATCTTCCAAGAGACCCAGTACTTC	TRBD1	17	NA	TRBV29-1	TRBJ2-5
CASGLVLGRGSGNTIYF	TGTGCTAGTGGTTTGGTATTAGGGCGAGGGTCTGGAAACACCATATATTTT	NA	17	NA	TRBV12-5	TRBJ1-3
CASSRLGQDNSPLHF	TGTGCCAGCTCCCGGTTGGGACAGGATAATTCACCCCTCCACTTT	TRBD1	15	NA	TRBV18	TRBJ1-6
CASSEGSGNQPQHF	TGTGCCAGCAGTGAAGGCAGTGGCAATCAGCCCCAGCATTTT	NA	14	NA	TRBV6-1	TRBJ1-5
CASSLWGEYFSGNTIYF	TGTGCCAGCAGCTTATGGGGGGAATACTTCTCTGGAAACACCATATATTTT	NA	17	NA	TRBV7-2	TRBJ1-3
CASSFSTEAFF	TGTGCCAGCAGTTTCTCCACTGAAGCTTTCTTT	NA	11	NA	TRBV12-3/TRBV12-4	TRBJ1-1
CASSPTGVYEQYF	TGTGCCAGCAGCCCGACAGGGGTGTACGAGCAGTACTTC	TRBD1	13	NA	TRBV7-2	TRBJ2-7
CASSSGLAGGNFYNEQFF	TGTGCCAGCAGCTCGGGACTAGCGGGGGGAAACTTCTACAATGAGCAGTTCTTC	TRBD2	18	NA	TRBV7-8	TRBJ2-1